This T cell receptor beta chain was identified in a study of shared clonotypes between healthy human individuals. About the research overall: The study drew on two women and a few men aged 18 to 49 as donors. The study, taken as a whole, reports: Sampling covered blood only; tissue repertoires likely differ.

Clones were sequenced by immunoSEQ multiplex PCR, and TCRdb holds only the in-frame ones, with some missing. The data hold approximately 2.1 million clones, with approximately 93% observed a single time. Into CD45RA+ naive and CD45RA-negative memory subsets, the CD4+ cells were split. In the case of this clone: What it binds is not known.

Trimming took 5 bases from V and 6 from J, leaving 12 bases between them. This CDR3 is 13 amino acids long. The germline V gene has CDR1 MNHEY and CDR2 SMNVEV (reference sequence). The V and J genes are TRBV27 and TRBJ2-3; D is undetermined. Sequencing input: naive CD4+ T cells from PBMCs. As to subset: CD45RA+ positively selected. This TCR came from a man between 18 and 29 years old in good health. Some clones in this sample may be carry-over from other donors' samples. The CDR3 DNA reads as TGTGCCAGCAGTACACTATCCTCCGATACGCAGTATTTT. Translating it yields CASSTLSSDTQYF.